The 18 T cell receptor beta chains listed next were all sequenced from one sample in a study of metastatic and nonmetastatic thyroid tumors. Through MiXCR, TCRdb re-clonotyped the PCR reads. Found here are 11,000 to 15,000 clones, roughly 29% of them singletons; the top ten hold around 21%. Each patient went into thyroid surgery without having received any treatment. Sequenced material: tumor tissue. The origin of the receptors is a female donor with papillary thyroid cancer or a benign thyroid nodule (not recorded which). Some clones in this sample may be carry-over from other donors' samples.

The CDR3 here is CASSFHRLEQNTEAFF. CDR3 bases: TGTGCCAGCAGCTTTCATCGGCTGGAGCAAAACACTGAAGCTTTCTTT. The chain carries TRBV11-3 and TRBJ1-1; D not resolved. Trimming took off 3 bases at V and 2 bases at J, with 16 bases between the two ends. The CDR3 spans 16 residues. Germline CDR1 is SGHNT and CDR2 is YENEEA.

The chain uses TRBV30 and TRBJ2-7; TRBD1 aligns across 7 bases. V gave up 1 base and J gave up 5 bases; unmatched junction bases: 2. The germline gives CDR1 GTSNPN, CDR2 SVGIG (reference sequence). This CDR3 contains 12 residues. Here the CDR3 DNA reads TGTGCCTGGAGTGACACAGGGGACGAGCAGTACTTC. Translated: CAWSDTGDEQYF.

This chain links TRBV5-1 with TRBJ2-1, with D perhaps matching TRBD1 (6 bases). Germline CDR1 SGHRS, CDR2 YFSETQ. The CDR3 loop spans 15 amino acids. V lost 4 bases and J lost 4, with 15 bases in between. CDR3 DNA sequence: TGCGCCAGCAGCAGGGGGACACCGGGTTACAATGAGCAGTTCTTC. Translating gives CASSRGTPGYNEQFF.

The chain is built from TRBV7-6 and TRBJ2-1; D might be TRBD2 (5 bases). Trimming left V 9 bases short and J 7 bases short, with 13 bases between. Germline assignment: CDR1 SGHVS and CDR2 FNYEAQ. This CDR3 comprises 12 residues. Written as DNA, the CDR3 is TGTGCCAGGTCGGGCGGGTGGAATGAGCAGTTCTTC. Protein sequence: CARSGGWNEQFF.

This rearrangement joins TRBV5-1 to TRBJ1-2; D not certain. The V gene lost 0 bases and the J gene lost 4 bases, with 13 bases spanning the gap. The CDR3 runs to 15 residues. The germline V gene has CDR1 SGHRS and CDR2 YFSETQ. CDR3 amino acids: CASSLALGFGYGYTF. In DNA form, the CDR3 reads TGCGCCAGCAGCTTGGCCCTGGGCTTCGGCTATGGCTACACCTTC.

In its sample, this clone was seen a few times. V is TRBV10-3 and J is TRBJ2-3; D uncertain. V lost 8 bases to trimming and J lost 2 bases, with 14 bases between them. The CDR3 is 14 residues long. The germline CDR1 and CDR2 sequences are ENHRY and SYGVKD. The DNA of the CDR3 is TGTGCCATCGGACCCCGGCAGTACACAGATACGCAGTATTTT. It encodes CAIGPRQYTDTQYF.

The chain links TRBV5-1 to TRBJ1-1, with D possibly being TRBD1 (6 bases). This CDR3 is 15 amino acids long. V lost 2 bases and J lost 1, with 12 bases in between. Germline-derived CDR1 and CDR2 are SGHRS and YFSETQ. The CDR3 region is CASSLTGTRNTEAFF. The CDR3 bases are TGCGCCAGCAGCTTAACCGGGACAAGGAACACTGAAGCTTTCTTT.

Ten or more counts support this clone. The rearrangement joins TRBV24-1 to TRBJ2-5, with D tentatively TRBD1 (6 bases). The CDR3 spans 11 residues. With 4 bases removed from V and 9 bases from J, the gap between germline ends came to 8 bases. Germline V gene data show CDR1 as KGHDR and CDR2 as SFDVKD. For the CDR3, the DNA is TGTGCCACCAGTGAACAGGGCGCCCAGTACTTC. Translated, it gives CATSEQGAQYF.

This chain links TRBV30 with TRBJ2-1; TRBD1 matches at 8 bases. V dropped 4 bases and J dropped 8; count of bases not matched to a gene: 7. This CDR3 has 13 residues. Germline CDR1 is GTSNPN and CDR2 is SVGIG (reference sequence). The CDR3 region has the DNA TGTGCCTGGACGCGCAGGGGGCTTGATGAGCAGTTCTTC. Protein: CAWTRRGLDEQFF. Using reference TRBV30 and TRBJ2-1 for the parts outside the CDR3, the full variable domain is SQTIHQWPATLVQPVGSPLSLECTVEGTSNPNLYWYRQAAGRGLQLLFYSVGIGQISSEVPQNLSASRPQDRQFILSSKKLLLSDSGFYLCAWTRRGLDEQFFGPGTRLTVL.

This clone was found a few times. This chain uses TRBV28 with TRBJ1-2; TRBD1 agrees at 11 bases. Losses at the gene ends were 10 bases for V and 3 bases for J; bases not matched to a gene: 4. The CDR3 is 13 amino acids. CDR1 is MDHEN and CDR2 is SYDVKM in the germline V gene. The CDR3 bases are TGTGCCATCCAGGGACAGGGGGACTATGGCTACACCTTC. Encoded protein: CAIQGQGDYGYTF.

V and J are TRBV4-2 and TRBJ2-1; 9 positions agree with TRBD1. Germline CDR1 and CDR2: LGHNA and YNFKEQ. CDR3 size: 16 residues. V lost 5 bases to trimming and J lost 8 bases; unmatched junction nucleotides: 13. Here the CDR3 DNA reads TGTGCCAGCAGCATCTCCGGGACAGGGTTTTTTTATGAGCAGTTCTTC. Its translation is CASSISGTGFFYEQFF.

This clone was seen a handful of times. J is TRBJ2-7 and V is TRBV6-5, with 9 bases aligning to TRBD2. V was pared by 4 bases and J by 6 bases, with 16 bases of the junction left unmatched. CDR3 length equals 17 residues. Germline CDR1 MNHEY, CDR2 SVGAGI. In nucleotides, the CDR3 is TGTGCCAGCAGTTCCACCCGAAGTAGCGGGAGACTGCGCGAGCAGTACTTC. It codes for CASSSTRSSGRLREQYF.

Ten or more counts support this clone. CDR3 in amino acids: CASSLMWQSPDTQYF. The CDR3 nucleotides are TGTGCCAGCAGCTTAATGTGGCAGAGCCCAGATACGCAGTATTTT. The V call is TRBV7-9, the J call TRBJ2-3; D is unresolved. Germline CDR1 is SEHNR and CDR2 is FQNEAQ (reference sequence). The CDR3 totals 15 residues. The V end was cut by 2 bases, the J end by 4 bases, with 13 bases between.

In its sample, this clone is medium-sized. Different DNA sequences within this sample yield the same CDR3. The rearrangement joins TRBV19 to TRBJ2-7; 8 nucleotides agree with TRBD2. The CDR3 runs 15 residues. Germline V gene lookup returns CDR1 LNHDA and CDR2 SQIVND (reference sequence). Trimming removed 3 bases from V and 2 bases from J; junction bases left unmatched: 6. CDR3 nucleotide sequence: TGTGCCAGTAGTATCCGAACGGGAGGGCCCTACGAGCAGTACTTC. Its translation: CASSIRTGGPYEQYF.

This clone was counted ten times or more. The chain carries TRBV20-1 and TRBJ2-5, with 10 bases matching TRBD1. Germline V gives CDR1 DFQATT, CDR2 SNEGSKA (reference sequence). The CDR3 has 13 amino acids. V lost 3 bases to trimming and J lost 5 bases; unmatched junction nucleotides: 3. CDR3 in amino acids: CSARDRGMETQYF. The CDR3 nucleotides are TGCAGTGCTAGGGACAGGGGGATGGAGACCCAGTACTTC.

The chain uses TRBV6-6 and TRBJ2-2; 8 bases are a match to TRBD1. The CDR3 consists of 16 residues. Germline loops: CDR1 MNHNY, CDR2 SVGAGI (reference sequence). The trim removed 0 bases at V and 8 bases at J, leaving 8 bases unmatched. CDR3 nucleotide sequence: TGTGCCAGCAGTTACTCGACAGGGGAGTTAGCTGGGGAGCTGTTTTTT. Its translation: CASSYSTGELAGELFF.

The chain is built from TRBV20-1 and TRBJ2-3; D unresolved. The CDR3 length is 15 residues. The germline CDR1 and CDR2 sequences are DFQATT and SNEGSKA (reference sequence). V dropped 2 bases and J dropped 1 base, with 13 bases sitting between them. CDR3 sequence reads: CSARPRAPGTDTQYF. CDR3 nucleotides: TGCAGTGCTAGACCTAGGGCCCCGGGCACAGATACGCAGTATTTT.

The rearrangement joins TRBV5-1 to TRBJ2-5; TRBD2 matches 7 bases. The germline gives CDR1 SGHRS, CDR2 YFSETQ. CDR3 length: 17 residues. J was trimmed by 5 bases and V by 5 bases; bases with no gene match: 18. The CDR3 nucleotides are TGCGCCAGCAGAACCTGGACTATCGGGGAGGGGTCGGAGACCCAGTACTTC. Translation: CASRTWTIGEGSETQYF.